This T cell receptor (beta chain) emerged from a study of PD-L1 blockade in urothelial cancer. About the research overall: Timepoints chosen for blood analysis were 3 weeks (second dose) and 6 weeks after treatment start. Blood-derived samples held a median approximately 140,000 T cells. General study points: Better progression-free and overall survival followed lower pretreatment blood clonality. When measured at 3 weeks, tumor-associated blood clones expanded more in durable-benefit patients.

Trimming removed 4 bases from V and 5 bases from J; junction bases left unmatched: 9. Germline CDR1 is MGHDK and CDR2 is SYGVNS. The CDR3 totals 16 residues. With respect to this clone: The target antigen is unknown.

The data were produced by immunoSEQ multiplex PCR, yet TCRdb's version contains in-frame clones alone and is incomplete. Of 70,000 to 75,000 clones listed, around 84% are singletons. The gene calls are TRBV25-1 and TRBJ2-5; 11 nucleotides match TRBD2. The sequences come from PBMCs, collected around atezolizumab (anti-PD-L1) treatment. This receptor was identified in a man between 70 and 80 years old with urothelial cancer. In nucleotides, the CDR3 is TGTGCCAGCAGTGCCCATAGCGGGAGGGCCGCGGAGACCCAGTACTTC. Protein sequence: CASSAHSGRAAETQYF.